Following are 21 T cell receptor beta chains from one sample sequenced in a study of early stage breast cancer tumors. Using immunoSEQ multiplex PCR, the repertoire was profiled, and TCRdb retains in-frame clones only, with some absent. The sample includes more than 65,000 clones, approximately 80% of them seen just once. Sequencing used blood. These receptors were obtained from a person aged 40-50 years with breast cancer.

The chain employs TRBV19 and TRBJ1-5, with 8 positions matching TRBD1. CDR1 and CDR2 (germline): LNHDA, SQIVND (reference sequence). The ends lost 6 bases at V and 2 bases at J; junction bases unmatched: 3. CDR3 length equals 14 residues. CDR3 amino acids: CASSTGGRNQPQHF. The CDR3 nucleotides read TGTGCCAGTAGCACAGGGGGTCGCAATCAGCCCCAGCATTTT.

This clone was counted only a few times. The chain has TRBV6-5 and TRBJ2-7; D is undetermined. The CDR3 has 11 residues. V dropped 2 bases and J dropped 11 bases, with 10 bases sitting between them. Germline V CDR1 and CDR2: MNHEY, SVGAGI. CDR3 amino acids: CASSYLDLKYF. The CDR3 DNA is TGTGCCAGCAGTTACCTGGACCTGAAGTACTTC.

V gene TRBV9 combines with J gene TRBJ1-2; no clear D. CDR1 and CDR2 (germline): SGDLS, YYNGEE. The CDR3 has 12 amino acids. V lost 0 bases and J lost 7, with 7 bases in between. CDR3 sequence: CASSVGPVGYTF. For the CDR3, the DNA is TGTGCCAGCAGCGTAGGCCCGGTTGGCTACACCTTC.

This sequence joins TRBV5-4 and TRBJ1-1; no clear D. CDR3 length: 12 amino acids. Germline V gene data show CDR1 as SGHNT and CDR2 as YYREEE (reference sequence). V was pared by 2 bases and J by 8 bases, with 10 bases between. For the CDR3, the DNA is TGTGCCAGCAGCTTAGACGGTTGGGAAGCTTTCTTT. This sequence encodes CASSLDGWEAFF. The full variable domain, in which reference TRBV5-4 and TRBJ1-1 provide the parts outside the CDR3, is ETGVTQSPTHLIKTRGQQVTLRCSSQSGHNTVSWYQQALGQGPQFIFQYYREEENGRGNFPPRFSGLQFPNYSSELNVNALELDDSALYLCASSLDGWEAFFGQGTRLTVV.

The genes are TRBV6-5 and TRBJ2-1; TRBD2 matches at 10 bases. This CDR3 has 16 amino acids. V lost 0 bases to trimming and J lost 5 bases; unmatched junction nucleotides: 4. Germline V lookup: CDR1 MNHEY, CDR2 SVGAGI. The DNA of the CDR3 is TGTGCCAGCAGTTACTCCCTCACTAGCGGGAACAATGAGCAGTTCTTC. Protein: CASSYSLTSGNNEQFF.

This sequence joins TRBV11-3 and TRBJ2-1; D may correspond to TRBD1 or TRBD2 (5 bases each). Trimming removed 4 bases at V and 3 bases at J, with 10 bases between. This CDR3 contains 14 residues. Germline V CDR1 and CDR2: SGHNT, YENEEA. This CDR3 reads CASSSRDLYNEQFF. The CDR3 DNA sequence: TGTGCCAGCAGCTCCCGGGACCTCTACAATGAGCAGTTCTTC. The variable domain in full, completed from reference TRBV11-3 and TRBJ2-1, reads EAGVVQSPRYKIIEKKQPVAFWCNPISGHNTLYWYLQNLGQGPELLIRYENEEAVDDSQLPKDRFSAERLKGVDSTLKIQPAELGDSAVYLCASSSRDLYNEQFFGPGTRLTVL.

The V gene is TRBV2, the J gene TRBJ1-2; 8 bases align to TRBD1. With 9 bases clipped from V and 8 bases from J, the junction kept 14 bases outside the gene matches. Germline V gives CDR1 SNHLY, CDR2 FYNNEI. This CDR3 contains 14 residues. CDR3 residues: CARSTGTGVYGYTF. In nucleotides, the CDR3 is TGTGCCAGATCTACCGGGACAGGAGTTTACGGCTACACCTTC. Full variable domain (rest looked up from reference TRBV2 and TRBJ1-2): EPEVTQTPSHQVTQMGQEVILRCVPISNHLYFYWYRQILGQKVEFLVSFYNNEISEKSEIFDDQFSVERPDGSNFTLKIRSTKLEDSAMYFCARSTGTGVYGYTFGSGTRLTVV.

V is TRBV19 and J is TRBJ2-4; 8 positions agree with TRBD1. Germline assignment: CDR1 LNHDA and CDR2 SQIVND (reference sequence). The V and J ends lost 3 bases and 3 bases, in that order; junction bases with no gene match: 10. The CDR3 covers 17 residues. The CDR3: CASSIGWQGAYKNIQYF. The CDR3 nucleotides are TGTGCCAGTAGTATCGGTTGGCAGGGGGCGTACAAAAACATTCAGTACTTC.

The chain joins TRBV27 to TRBJ2-7, with D unresolved. The CDR3 has 16 residues. CDR1 is MNHEY, CDR2 SMNVEV, per germline (reference sequence). Trimming cost V 6 bases and J 4 bases, with 22 bases left between them. The CDR3 spells CASSRRSEPRLYEQYF. The CDR3 DNA reads TGTGCCAGCAGCCGACGGTCAGAGCCAAGGCTGTACGAGCAGTACTTC.

The rearrangement joins TRBV19 to TRBJ1-4; TRBD1 matches 8 bases. Trimming took 4 bases from V and 5 from J; bases not matched to a gene: 6. Germline V gene sequence: CDR1 LNHDA, CDR2 SQIVND (reference sequence). CDR3 length equals 15 residues. CDR3 sequence reads: CASSRVRTGNEKLFF. CDR3 in DNA: TGTGCCAGTAGTAGGGTCAGGACAGGGAATGAAAAACTGTTTTTT. Looking up the rest from reference TRBV19 and TRBJ1-4 gives the full variable domain: DGGITQSPKYLFRKEGQNVTLSCEQNLNHDAMYWYRQDPGQGLRLIYYSQIVNDFQKGDIAEGYSVSREKKESFPLTVTSAQKNPTAFYLCASSRVRTGNEKLFFGSGTQLSVL.

The chain carries TRBV5-6 and TRBJ1-2; no clear D gene. CDR1 is SGHDT and CDR2 is YYEEEE in the germline V gene. CDR3 length: 15 amino acids. V was trimmed by 4 bases and J by 0 bases, leaving 13 bases between them. The CDR3 loop is CASSLTYKSNYGYTF. The CDR3 coding sequence is TGTGCCAGCAGCCTGACGTATAAGTCTAACTATGGCTACACCTTC.

The rearrangement uses TRBV11-2 and TRBJ2-3, with TRBD2 identical over 14 bases. The germline V gene encodes CDR1 SGHAT and CDR2 FQNNGV. The junction had 5 bases not matched to a gene; V was cut back by 3 bases and J by 9 bases. The CDR3 extends over 15 amino acids. The CDR3 nucleotides read TGTGCCAGCAGCTTCGGACTAGCGGGAGGACTGACGCAGTATTTT. Translating gives CASSFGLAGGLTQYF.

The V and J genes are TRBV6-5 and TRBJ1-5; 9 bases match TRBD1. With 4 bases clipped from V and 6 bases from J, the junction kept 4 bases outside the gene matches. The germline V gene has CDR1 MNHEY and CDR2 SVGAGI. The CDR3 runs 14 residues. The CDR3 is CASSSGTGIQPQHF. The CDR3 coding sequence is TGTGCCAGCAGTTCCGGGACAGGGATTCAGCCCCAGCATTTT.

This chain joins TRBV27 and TRBJ1-2; TRBD1 matches 11 bases. Unmatched junction bases numbered 10, after V lost 5 bases and J lost 8 bases. This CDR3 comprises 15 residues. Germline lookup yields CDR1 MNHEY and CDR2 SMNVEV (reference sequence). Written as DNA, the CDR3 is TGTGCCAGCAGTGTGTTCGGACAGGGGGCGCGGGGCTACACCTTC. Its translation: CASSVFGQGARGYTF.

The chain combines TRBV11-2 with TRBJ2-7; no clear D gene. Between the trimmed V and J ends, which lost 1 base and 4 bases, there was a span of 17 bases. The CDR3 loop spans 16 amino acids. Germline CDR1 is SGHAT and CDR2 is FQNNGV. CDR3 nucleotide sequence: TGTGCCAGCAGCTTAGTAGTAGGGTGGACCGAATACGAGCAGTACTTC. This encodes CASSLVVGWTEYEQYF.

This clone showed up just once. The J gene is TRBJ2-7, the V gene TRBV6-1, with D possibly being TRBD2 (5 bases). The germline V and J ends were trimmed by 1 base and 2 bases, with 12 bases remaining between them. CDR1 is MNHNS and CDR2 is SASEGT in the germline V gene. This CDR3 spans 15 amino acids. The CDR3 DNA reads as TGTGCCAGCAGTGAAGGAATTAGCGAGACCTACGAGCAGTACTTC. It yields the protein CASSEGISETYEQYF.

The V call is TRBV6-5, the J call TRBJ1-1; D is unclear. Germline CDR1 reads MNHEY; CDR2 reads SVGAGI. V lost 4 bases and J 1 base, leaving 10 bases between the germline ends. This CDR3 is 14 amino acids long. CDR3 bases: TGTGCCAGCAGTTCCACAGTTCCGAACACTGAAGCTTTCTTT. Translating it yields CASSSTVPNTEAFF.

J is TRBJ1-2 and V is TRBV7-8; 8 bases fit TRBD1. CDR1 and CDR2 (germline): SGHVS, FQNEAQ. This CDR3 region has 14 residues. The J segment lost 8 bases and the V segment lost 5 bases, leaving 10 bases of the junction unmatched. CDR3 sequence: CASSPGQAVYGYTF. Written as DNA, the CDR3 is TGTGCCAGCAGCCCGGGACAGGCTGTTTACGGCTACACCTTC.

The chain recombines TRBV5-1 with TRBJ2-3; D not resolved. V was trimmed by 0 bases and J by 2 bases, leaving 10 bases between them. The CDR3 runs to 15 residues. The germline V gene has CDR1 SGHRS and CDR2 YFSETQ. CDR3 nucleotide sequence: TGCGCCAGCAGCTTGGAGGGATTCAACACAGATACGCAGTATTTT. It encodes CASSLEGFNTDTQYF. Drawing the rest from reference TRBV5-1 and TRBJ2-3, the complete variable domain is KAGVTQTPRYLIKTRGQQVTLSCSPISGHRSVSWYQQTPGQGLQFLFEYFSETQRNKGNFPGRFSGRQFSNSRSEMNVSTLELGDSALYLCASSLEGFNTDTQYFGPGTRLTVL.

A few counts support this clone. The chain couples TRBV4-1 to TRBJ1-5; D is unresolved. Per the germline V gene, CDR1 is MGHRA and CDR2 is YSYEKL. V dropped 1 base and J dropped 5 bases, with 12 bases sitting between them. The CDR3 runs 15 residues. The CDR3 here is CASSQATYRDQPQHF. In nucleotides, the CDR3 is TGCGCCAGCAGCCAAGCGACATATCGGGATCAGCCCCAGCATTTT.

The CDR3 DNA follows: TGTGCCAGCACCTACCGGACCGATACCGGGGAGCTGTTTTTT. Protein product: CASTYRTDTGELFF. The chain recombines TRBV7-8 with TRBJ2-2; D unclear. The CDR3 covers 14 residues. Deletions cut 7 bases from V and 5 bases from J, with 14 bases between. Germline V lookup: CDR1 SGHVS, CDR2 FQNEAQ.